Presented here are 10 T cell receptor beta chains from one specimen sequenced in a study of CD8 T cells in Susac syndrome. The RNA input was roughly 0.45 to 1 ug, and it was reverse transcribed with random hexamers. TCRdb recomputed calls from the immunoSEQ multiplex PCR reads with MiXCR, one row per CDR3 protein. The table shows 160,000 or so distinct CDR3 sequences, with about 94% occurring only once. The sequenced sample was CD4+ T cells from PBMCs. All receptors come from a human donor in good health.

This chain links TRBV6-5 with TRBJ2-7; D might be TRBD1 (5 bases). V lost 5 bases to trimming and J lost 2 bases, with 13 bases between them. The CDR3 is made up of 14 amino acids. Germline V gene lookup returns CDR1 MNHEY and CDR2 SVGAGI. CDR3 bases: TGTGCCAGCAGTCCTCGGACACCCGCCTACGAGCAGTACTTC. Residues: CASSPRTPAYEQYF.

V is TRBV7-3 and J is TRBJ2-1; D unresolved. Trimming removed 6 bases from V and 5 bases from J, with 20 bases in between. CDR1 is SGHTA, CDR2 FQGTGA, per germline. The CDR3 contains 16 residues. The CDR3 bases are TGTGCCAGCAGGTCGTCCCCTAGGGCGGTCGACAATGAGCAGTTCTTC. Translated: CASRSSPRAVDNEQFF. Full variable domain (remainder filled in from reference TRBV7-3 and TRBJ2-1): GAGVSQTPSNKVTEKGKYVELRCDPISGHTALYWYRQSLGQGPEFLIYFQGTGAADDSGLPNDRFFAVRPEGSVSTLKIQRTERGDSAVYLCASRSSPRAVDNEQFFGPGTRLTVL.

The V gene is TRBV3-1, the J gene TRBJ1-2; D gene uncertain. CDR3 length equals 14 residues. V was trimmed by 8 bases and J by 2 bases, leaving 15 bases between them. From germline, CDR1 is LGHDT and CDR2 YNNKEL (reference sequence). For the CDR3, the DNA is TGTGCCAGCGCGCAAGATTGGCAGAACTATGGCTACACCTTC. It yields the protein CASAQDWQNYGYTF.

The chain is built from TRBV3-1 and TRBJ2-7; perhaps TRBD2 as D (6 bases). V was cut by 5 bases and J by 6 bases, with 17 bases left in between. CDR1 is LGHDT and CDR2 is YNNKEL in the germline V gene (reference sequence). The CDR3 is made up of 14 amino acids. CDR3 protein: CASSFVGGPSEQYF. CDR3 DNA: TGTGCCAGCAGCTTCGTAGGAGGGCCGAGCGAGCAGTACTTC.

The V and J genes are TRBV20-1 and TRBJ2-3; 8 nucleotides align to TRBD2. V lost 1 base and J lost 0; bases outside the gene matches: 3. Germline assignment: CDR1 DFQATT and CDR2 SNEGSKA (reference sequence). The CDR3 has 15 amino acids. The CDR3, as DNA: TGCAGTGCTAGAGCGCTAGCGGGCAGCACAGATACGCAGTATTTT. Amino acids: CSARALAGSTDTQYF.

The chain uses TRBV9 and TRBJ1-6; possibly TRBD1 for D (5 bases). V was clipped by 0 bases and J by 10 bases, with 14 bases between them. Germline V CDR1 and CDR2: SGDLS, YYNGEE. The CDR3 extends over 15 amino acids. The DNA for the CDR3 is TGTGCCAGCAGCGTAGAGACCCAGGGATGGTCACCCCTCCACTTT. Its translation: CASSVETQGWSPLHF.

The genes are TRBV2 and TRBJ2-5, with 9 bases that match TRBD1. This CDR3 has 14 residues. In germline, CDR1 is SNHLY, CDR2 FYNNEI. V was clipped by 5 bases and J by 3 bases; unmatched bases: 4. The CDR3 DNA reads TGTGCCAGCAGTCACCGGGACAGGGAAGAGACCCAGTACTTC. Amino acids: CASSHRDREETQYF.

The chain joins TRBV7-8 to TRBJ1-1; D ambiguous. The CDR3 runs 14 residues. The germline V gene encodes CDR1 SGHVS and CDR2 FQNEAQ. With 4 bases removed from V and 1 base from J, the gap between germline ends came to 10 bases. The DNA for the CDR3 is TGTGCCAGCAGCTCCAAGTTGACGAACACTGAAGCTTTCTTT. Translating gives CASSSKLTNTEAFF. Using reference TRBV7-8 and TRBJ1-1 for the parts outside the CDR3, the full variable domain is GAGVSQSPRYKVAKRGQDVALRCDPISGHVSLFWYQQALGQGPEFLTYFQNEAQLDKSGLPSDRFFAERPEGSVSTLKIQRTQQEDSAVYLCASSSKLTNTEAFFGQGTRLTVV.

The sample holds one count of this clonotype. The rearrangement links TRBV2 to TRBJ2-7; 9 bases align to TRBD1. The CDR3 spans 13 residues. Looked up from germline, CDR1 is SNHLY and CDR2 is FYNNEI. With 7 bases clipped from V and 5 bases from J, the junction kept 6 bases outside the gene matches. CDR3 amino acids: CASTGTGLHEQYF. The CDR3 region has the DNA TGTGCCAGCACGGGGACAGGGCTACACGAGCAGTACTTC.

CDR3 bases: TGCAGCGCTCGGGCCTTAGCGGGGAGCACCGGGGAGCTGTTTTTT. As protein: CSARALAGSTGELFF. The chain is built from TRBV29-1 and TRBJ2-2; 8 bases map to TRBD2. The CDR3 sequence is 15 residues long. The J segment lost 4 bases and the V segment lost 7 bases, leaving 11 bases of the junction unmatched. The germline gives CDR1 SQVTM, CDR2 ANQGSEA.